These 4 T cell receptor beta chains were all obtained from the same sample, sequenced in a study of cytomegalovirus exposure and HLA in healthy donors. In the PCR, 60 Vbeta and 13 Jbeta primers were used. The repertoire was sequenced with immunoSEQ multiplex PCR; TCRdb's copy has only in-frame clones and lacks some. The table shows approximately 100,000 clones, with roughly 67% occurring only once. Sequenced sample: PBMCs. These receptors were obtained from a man in his forties or fifties in good health and CMV-seronegative.

The chain is built from TRBV6-6 and TRBJ1-6; D possibly corresponds to TRBD1 (5 bases). Germline values: CDR1 MNHNY, CDR2 SVGAGI (reference sequence). This CDR3 has 16 amino acids. The V end lost 2 bases, the J end lost 11 bases, and 19 bases lay between the germline ends. The CDR3 DNA reads TGTGCCAGCAGTTACGGTCCTCCGATACGGGGGACACCCCTCCACTTT. This sequence encodes CASSYGPPIRGTPLHF.

V usage is TRBV27 and J usage is TRBJ2-2; 8 bases match TRBD2. V trimming: 6 bases; J trimming: 3 bases; junction bases outside the gene matches: 9. The germline V gene has CDR1 MNHEY and CDR2 SMNVEV (reference sequence). This CDR3 is built from 16 residues. The CDR3 bases are TGTGCCAGCAGCGCCCCGGGGGGGCAGGACACCGGGGAGCTGTTTTTT. This codes for CASSAPGGQDTGELFF.

In this sample, this clone turned up once. The chain recombines TRBV7-9 with TRBJ2-7; tentatively, D is TRBD1 (5 bases). CDR1 is SEHNR, CDR2 FQNEAQ, per germline (reference sequence). V was shortened by 5 bases and J by 0 bases, with 8 bases between the two germline ends. CDR3 length: 13 amino acids. CDR3 in amino acids: CASSPDSSYEQYF. For the CDR3, the DNA is TGTGCCAGCAGCCCAGACAGCTCCTACGAGCAGTACTTC.

This sequence joins TRBV5-1 and TRBJ2-7; 7 nucleotides align to TRBD1. The V gene's germline CDR1 is SGHRS and CDR2 YFSETQ. The J segment lost 0 bases and the V segment lost 1 base, leaving 4 bases of the junction unmatched. The CDR3 is 15 amino acids. CDR3 residues: CASSLMDRSSYEQYF. The CDR3 DNA reads as TGCGCCAGCAGCTTGATGGACAGGAGCTCCTACGAGCAGTACTTC.